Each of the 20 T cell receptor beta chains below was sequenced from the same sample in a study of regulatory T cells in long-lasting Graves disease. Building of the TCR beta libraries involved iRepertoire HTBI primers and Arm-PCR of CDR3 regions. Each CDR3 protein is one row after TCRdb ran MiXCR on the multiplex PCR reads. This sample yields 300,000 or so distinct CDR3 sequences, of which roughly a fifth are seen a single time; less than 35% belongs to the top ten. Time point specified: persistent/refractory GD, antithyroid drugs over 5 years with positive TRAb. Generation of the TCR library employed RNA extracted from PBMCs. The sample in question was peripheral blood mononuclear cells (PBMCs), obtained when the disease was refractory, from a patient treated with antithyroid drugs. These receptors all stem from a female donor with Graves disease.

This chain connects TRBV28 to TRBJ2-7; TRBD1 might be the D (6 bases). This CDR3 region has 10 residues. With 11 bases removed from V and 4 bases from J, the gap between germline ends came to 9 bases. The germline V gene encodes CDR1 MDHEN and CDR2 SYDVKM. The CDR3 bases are TGTGCCCCAGGGGTATACGAGCAGTACTTC. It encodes CAPGVYEQYF.

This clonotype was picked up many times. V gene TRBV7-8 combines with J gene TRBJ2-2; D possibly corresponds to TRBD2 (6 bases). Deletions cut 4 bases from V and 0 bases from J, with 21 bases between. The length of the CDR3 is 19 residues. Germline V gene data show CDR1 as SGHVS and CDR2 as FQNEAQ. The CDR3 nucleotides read TGTGCCAGCAGCTGGGGGGTAGACTGGGACTTTTCGAACACCGGGGAGCTGTTTTTT. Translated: CASSWGVDWDFSNTGELFF. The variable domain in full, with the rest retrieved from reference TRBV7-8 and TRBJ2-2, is GAGVSQSPRYKVAKRGQDVALRCDPISGHVSLFWYQQALGQGPEFLTYFQNEAQLDKSGLPSDRFFAERPEGSVSTLKIQRTQQEDSAVYLCASSWGVDWDFSNTGELFFGEGSRLTVL.

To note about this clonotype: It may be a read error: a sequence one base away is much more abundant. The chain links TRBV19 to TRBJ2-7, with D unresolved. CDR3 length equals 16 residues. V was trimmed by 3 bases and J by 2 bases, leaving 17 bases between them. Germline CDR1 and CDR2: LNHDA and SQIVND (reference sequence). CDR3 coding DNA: TGTGCCAGTAGTATTTTCTCGACGGGTCTGACCTACGAGCAGTACTTC. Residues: CASSIFSTGLTYEQYF. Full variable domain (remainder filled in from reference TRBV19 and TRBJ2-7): DGGITQSPKYLFRKEGQNVTLSCEQNLNHDAMYWYRQDPGQGLRLIYYSQIVNDFQKGDIAEGYSVSREKKESFPLTVTSAQKNPTAFYLCASSIFSTGLTYEQYFGPGTRLTVT.

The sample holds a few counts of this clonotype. The CDR3 nucleotides are TGTGCCAGCAGCGGTATAGAGGGGATGAACACTGAAGCTTTCTTT. Its protein is CASSGIEGMNTEAFF. The V gene is TRBV5-4, the J gene TRBJ1-1; tentatively, D is TRBD1 (5 bases). CDR3 size: 15 residues. Germline V gives CDR1 SGHNT, CDR2 YYREEE (reference sequence). With 4 bases removed from V and 0 bases from J, the gap between germline ends came to 13 bases.

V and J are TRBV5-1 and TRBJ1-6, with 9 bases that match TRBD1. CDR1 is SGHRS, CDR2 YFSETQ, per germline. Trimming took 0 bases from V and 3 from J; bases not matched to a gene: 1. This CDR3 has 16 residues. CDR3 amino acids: CASSLGDRDYNSPLHF. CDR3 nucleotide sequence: TGCGCCAGCAGCTTGGGGGACAGGGACTATAATTCACCCCTCCACTTT. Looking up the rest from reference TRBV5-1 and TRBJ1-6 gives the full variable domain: KAGVTQTPRYLIKTRGQQVTLSCSPISGHRSVSWYQQTPGQGLQFLFEYFSETQRNKGNFPGRFSGRQFSNSRSEMNVSTLELGDSALYLCASSLGDRDYNSPLHFGNGTRLTVT.

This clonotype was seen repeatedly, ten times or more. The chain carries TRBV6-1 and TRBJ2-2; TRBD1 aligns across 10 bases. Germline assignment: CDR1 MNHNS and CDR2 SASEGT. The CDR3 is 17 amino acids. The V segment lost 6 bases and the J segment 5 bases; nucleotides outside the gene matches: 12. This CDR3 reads CASSQQAGTGATGELFF. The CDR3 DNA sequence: TGTGCCAGCAGCCAGCAAGCCGGGACAGGGGCTACCGGGGAGCTGTTTTTT.

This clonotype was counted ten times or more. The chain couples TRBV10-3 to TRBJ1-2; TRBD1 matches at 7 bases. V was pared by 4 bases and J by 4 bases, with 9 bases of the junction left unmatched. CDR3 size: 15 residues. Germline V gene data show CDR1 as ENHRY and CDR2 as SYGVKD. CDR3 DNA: TGTGCCATCAGTGCCCCCCTGGGACAGTCCTATGGCTACACCTTC. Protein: CAISAPLGQSYGYTF.

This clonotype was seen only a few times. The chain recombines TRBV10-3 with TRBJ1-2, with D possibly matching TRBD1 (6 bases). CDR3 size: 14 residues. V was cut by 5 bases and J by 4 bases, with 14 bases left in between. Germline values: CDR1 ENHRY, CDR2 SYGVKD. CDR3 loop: CAISRLKGGYGYTF. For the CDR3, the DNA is TGTGCCATCAGTCGTCTAAAGGGGGGCTATGGCTACACCTTC.

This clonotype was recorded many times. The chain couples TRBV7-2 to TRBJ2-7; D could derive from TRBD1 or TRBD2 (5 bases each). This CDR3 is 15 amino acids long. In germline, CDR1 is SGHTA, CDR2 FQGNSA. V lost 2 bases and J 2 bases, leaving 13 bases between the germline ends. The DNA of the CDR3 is TGTGCCAGCAGCTTAAAAAGGGACGGGACCTACGAGCAGTACTTC. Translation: CASSLKRDGTYEQYF. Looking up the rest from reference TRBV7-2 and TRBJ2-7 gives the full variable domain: GAGVSQSPSNKVTEKGKDVELRCDPISGHTALYWYRQSLGQGLEFLIYFQGNSAPDKSGLPSDRFSAERTGGSVSTLTIQRTQQEDSAVYLCASSLKRDGTYEQYFGPGTRLTVT.

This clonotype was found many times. The CDR3 bases are TGTGCCAGCAGCCGGGCGACTACTAACTATGGCTACACCTTC. This translates into CASSRATTNYGYTF. V and J are TRBV7-9 and TRBJ1-2; no clear D. The CDR3 covers 14 residues. Germline CDR1 is SEHNR and CDR2 is FQNEAQ (reference sequence). Deletions cut 5 bases from V and 0 bases from J, with 10 bases between.

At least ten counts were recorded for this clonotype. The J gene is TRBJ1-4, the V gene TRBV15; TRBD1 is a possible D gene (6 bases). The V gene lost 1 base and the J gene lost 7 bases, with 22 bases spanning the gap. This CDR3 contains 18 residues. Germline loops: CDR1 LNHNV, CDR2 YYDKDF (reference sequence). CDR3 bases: TGTGCCACCAGCAGAGTAAGGGAATACAGGGATCGTGCTGAAAAACTGTTTTTT. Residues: CATSRVREYRDRAEKLFF.

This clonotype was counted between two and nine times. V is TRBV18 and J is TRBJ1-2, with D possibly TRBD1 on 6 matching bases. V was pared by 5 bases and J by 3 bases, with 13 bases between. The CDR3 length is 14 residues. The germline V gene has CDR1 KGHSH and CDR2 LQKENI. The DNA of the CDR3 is TGTGCCAGCTCATATCGACAGGAGGACTATGGCTACACCTTC. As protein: CASSYRQEDYGYTF.

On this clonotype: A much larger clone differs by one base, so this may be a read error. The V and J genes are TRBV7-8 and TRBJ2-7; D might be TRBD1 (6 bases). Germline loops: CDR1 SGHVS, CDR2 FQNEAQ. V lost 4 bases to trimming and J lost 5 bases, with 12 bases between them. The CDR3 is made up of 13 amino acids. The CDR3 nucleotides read TGTGCCAGCAGCTGGGGACAATCCCACGAGCAGTACTTC. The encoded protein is CASSWGQSHEQYF. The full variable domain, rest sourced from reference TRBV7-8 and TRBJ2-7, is GAGVSQSPRYKVAKRGQDVALRCDPISGHVSLFWYQQALGQGPEFLTYFQNEAQLDKSGLPSDRFFAERPEGSVSTLKIQRTQQEDSAVYLCASSWGQSHEQYFGPGTRLTVT.

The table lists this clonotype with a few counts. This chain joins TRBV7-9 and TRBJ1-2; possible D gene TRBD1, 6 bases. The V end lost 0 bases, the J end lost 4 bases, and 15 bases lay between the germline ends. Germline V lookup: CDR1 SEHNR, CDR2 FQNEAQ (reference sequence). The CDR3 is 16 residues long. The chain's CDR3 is CASSLALKKGGYGYTF. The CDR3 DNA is TGTGCCAGCAGCTTAGCGCTCAAAAAAGGGGGCTATGGCTACACCTTC.

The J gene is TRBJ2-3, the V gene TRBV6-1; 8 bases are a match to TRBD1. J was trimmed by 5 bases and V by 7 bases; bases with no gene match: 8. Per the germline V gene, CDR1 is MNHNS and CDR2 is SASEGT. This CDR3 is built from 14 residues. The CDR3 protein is CASNTGQGRDTQYF. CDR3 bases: TGTGCCAGCAACACCGGACAGGGACGAGATACGCAGTATTTT.

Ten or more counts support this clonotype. The CDR3 is CASSSSRDYNSYEQYF. DNA for the CDR3: TGTGCCAGCAGTTCAAGTCGGGACTACAACTCCTACGAGCAGTACTTC. The chain uses TRBV3-1 and TRBJ2-7; 7 bases are shared with TRBD2. Germline values: CDR1 LGHDT, CDR2 YNNKEL (reference sequence). V lost 6 bases, J lost 0 bases, and 11 bases stayed unmatched. This CDR3 has 16 residues.

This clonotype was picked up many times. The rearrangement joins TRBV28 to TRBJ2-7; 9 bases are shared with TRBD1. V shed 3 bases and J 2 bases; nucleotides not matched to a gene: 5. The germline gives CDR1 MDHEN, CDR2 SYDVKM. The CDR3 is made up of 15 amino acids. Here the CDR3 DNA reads TGTGCCAGCAGTTTCCACAGGGGGCCCCCCTACGAGCAGTACTTC. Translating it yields CASSFHRGPPYEQYF. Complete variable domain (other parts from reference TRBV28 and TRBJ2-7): DVKVTQSSRYLVKRTGEKVFLECVQDMDHENMFWYRQDPGLGLRLIYFSYDVKMKEKGDIPEGYSVSREKKERFSLILESASTNQTSMYLCASSFHRGPPYEQYFGPGTRLTVT.

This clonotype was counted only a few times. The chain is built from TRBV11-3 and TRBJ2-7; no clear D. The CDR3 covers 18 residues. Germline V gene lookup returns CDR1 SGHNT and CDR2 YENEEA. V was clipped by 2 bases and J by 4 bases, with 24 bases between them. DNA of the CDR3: TGTGCCAGCAGCTTACGTTCCGTTCAGACGGGTCTGAATTACGAGCAGTACTTC. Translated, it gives CASSLRSVQTGLNYEQYF.

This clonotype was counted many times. DNA for the CDR3: TGTGCCAGCAGTCTGACACTGAGTGGCTACACCTTC. Translated: CASSLTLSGYTF. The gene calls are TRBV12-3 or TRBV12-4 and TRBJ1-2; D is unclear. CDR3 size: 12 residues. V was shortened by 5 bases and J by 7 bases, with 11 bases between the two germline ends.

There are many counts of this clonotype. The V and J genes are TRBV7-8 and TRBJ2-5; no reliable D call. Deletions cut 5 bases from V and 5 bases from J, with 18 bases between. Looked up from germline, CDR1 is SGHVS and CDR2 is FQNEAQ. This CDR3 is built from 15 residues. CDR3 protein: CASSLPRRLGETQYF. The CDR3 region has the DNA TGTGCCAGCAGCCTACCCCGAAGACTCGGGGAGACCCAGTACTTC.